Shown below are 13 T cell receptor beta chains from a single sample sequenced in a study of cytomegalovirus exposure and HLA in healthy donors. This PCR relied on a set of 60 Vbeta primers and 13 Jbeta primers. The repertoire was sequenced with immunoSEQ multiplex PCR; TCRdb's copy has only in-frame clones and lacks some. Of roughly 97,000 clones detected, 60% to 85% appear once; the ten largest clones hold about 5%. Sequences were obtained from PBMCs. These receptors were collected from a young woman in good health and CMV-seropositive.

The V gene is TRBV19, the J gene TRBJ2-7, with TRBD1 as a possible D gene (5 bases). The CDR3 contains 15 residues. Germline V gives CDR1 LNHDA, CDR2 SQIVND (reference sequence). With 6 bases removed from V and 6 bases from J, the gap between germline ends came to 21 bases. In DNA, the CDR3 is TGTGCCAGTAGCAGAATTACAGGATGGGAAGGCGAGCAGTACTTC. This codes for CASSRITGWEGEQYF.

The chain employs TRBV15 and TRBJ2-7; 8 bases match TRBD2. Germline CDR1 and CDR2: LNHNV and YYDKDF (reference sequence). V shed 0 bases, J shed 6 bases, and the junction held 10 bases outside the gene matches. This CDR3 region has 16 residues. The CDR3 nucleotides are TGTGCCACCAGCAGAGATGTCGGCAGGGCGGGGGGCGAGCAGTACTTC. It is translated as CATSRDVGRAGGEQYF.

This chain links TRBV28 with TRBJ2-1; 7 bases align to TRBD2. V lost 6 bases to trimming and J lost 8 bases; unmatched junction nucleotides: 7. The CDR3 is 13 residues long. Germline V gene data show CDR1 as MDHEN and CDR2 as SYDVKM. DNA of the CDR3: TGTGCCAGCAGCCCCGGGGGGAGCGATGAGCAGTTCTTC. Protein product: CASSPGGSDEQFF.

The chain has TRBV18 and TRBJ2-7, with 9 bases fitting TRBD2. CDR1 and CDR2 (germline): KGHSH, LQKENI. CDR3 length equals 14 residues. V lost 4 bases to trimming and J lost 3 bases; unmatched junction nucleotides: 4. The CDR3 sequence is CASSLRTSDYEQYF. The CDR3 DNA sequence: TGTGCCAGCTCACTTAGGACTAGCGACTACGAGCAGTACTTC. Variable domain in full (rest from reference TRBV18 and TRBJ2-7): NAGVMQNPRHLVRRRGQEARLRCSPMKGHSHVYWYRQLPEEGLKFMVYLQKENIIDESGMPKERFSAEFPKEGPSILRIQQVVRGDSAAYFCASSLRTSDYEQYFGPGTRLTVT.

This clone has just a few counts. The chain carries TRBV6-6 and TRBJ2-7; D is undetermined. The V end was cut by 6 bases, the J end by 3 bases, with 6 bases between. There are 11 residues in the CDR3. The germline V gene has CDR1 MNHNY and CDR2 SVGAGI (reference sequence). The CDR3 loop reads CASSHSYEQYF. In nucleotides, the CDR3 is TGTGCCAGCAGCCACAGCTACGAGCAGTACTTC.

The sample holds a few counts of this clone. The V gene is TRBV4-1, the J gene TRBJ2-7; 14 positions agree with TRBD2. Germline V lookup: CDR1 MGHRA, CDR2 YSYEKL. The J segment lost 5 bases and the V segment lost 3 bases, leaving 6 bases of the junction unmatched. CDR3 length: 16 residues. Written as DNA, the CDR3 is TGCGCCAGCAGCCAGGGCCCGGGACTAGCGGGAGACGAGCAGTACTTC. Protein sequence: CASSQGPGLAGDEQYF.

The V and J genes are TRBV28 and TRBJ2-7, with D possibly being TRBD2 (6 bases). Between the trimmed V and J ends, which lost 8 bases and 4 bases, there was a span of 18 bases. CDR3 size: 14 residues. The germline V gene has CDR1 MDHEN and CDR2 SYDVKM. CDR3 sequence: CASRVGGTRYEQYF. CDR3 in DNA: TGTGCCAGCCGCGTGGGGGGAACGAGATACGAGCAGTACTTC. Variable domain in full (rest from reference TRBV28 and TRBJ2-7): DVKVTQSSRYLVKRTGEKVFLECVQDMDHENMFWYRQDPGLGLRLIYFSYDVKMKEKGDIPEGYSVSREKKERFSLILESASTNQTSMYLCASRVGGTRYEQYFGPGTRLTVT.

The chain carries TRBV7-9 and TRBJ2-7; D is unresolved. The CDR3 extends over 15 amino acids. V shed 0 bases and J shed 7 bases, with 16 bases lying between them. Germline V gives CDR1 SEHNR, CDR2 FQNEAQ (reference sequence). The CDR3 sequence is CASSLAEVSFGEQYF. The CDR3 DNA sequence: TGTGCCAGCAGCTTAGCGGAAGTCTCCTTCGGGGAGCAGTACTTC.

The CDR3 DNA is TGTGCCAGCAGTTCTACTTTGAACACTGAAGCTTTCTTT. This translates into CASSSTLNTEAFF. The chain carries TRBV27 and TRBJ1-1; D not resolved. V gave up 4 bases and J gave up 0 bases, with 6 bases separating them. The CDR3 covers 13 residues. Looked up from germline, CDR1 is MNHEY and CDR2 is SMNVEV (reference sequence).

The J gene is TRBJ2-7, the V gene TRBV14; TRBD2 matches 11 bases. The CDR3 is 17 amino acids. Germline lookup yields CDR1 SGHDN and CDR2 FVKESK. V shed 6 bases, J shed 2 bases, and the junction held 12 bases outside the gene matches. The CDR3 spells CASSSILAGGKPYEQYF. In nucleotides, the CDR3 is TGTGCCAGCAGTTCAATTCTAGCGGGAGGAAAGCCCTACGAGCAGTACTTC.

This chain uses TRBV5-1 with TRBJ2-7; D unresolved. V lost 4 bases and J lost 6, with 17 bases in between. Germline V gene data show CDR1 as SGHRS and CDR2 as YFSETQ. The CDR3 is made up of 14 amino acids. This CDR3 is CASSPMADLGEQYF. CDR3 DNA: TGCGCCAGCAGCCCCATGGCAGATCTTGGCGAGCAGTACTTC.

The V call is TRBV5-6, the J call TRBJ1-6, with D possibly matching TRBD1 (6 bases). V gave up 4 bases and J gave up 10 bases, with 15 bases separating them. Per the germline V gene, CDR1 is SGHDT and CDR2 is YYEEEE. This CDR3 region has 14 residues. The CDR3: CASSAGGAGSPLHF. DNA of the CDR3: TGTGCCAGCAGCGCGGGGGGGGCAGGCTCACCCCTCCACTTT.

The genes are TRBV28 and TRBJ1-2; a weak D match, TRBD1 (6 bases). In germline, CDR1 is MDHEN, CDR2 SYDVKM. The ends were cut back, 3 bases at V and 5 bases at J, with 16 bases in the middle. The CDR3 has 15 amino acids. The DNA of the CDR3 is TGTGCCAGCAGTTTTTTCGCGCAGGGGTTGTATGGCTACACCTTC. Translating gives CASSFFAQGLYGYTF.